One and the same sample provided the 19 T cell receptor beta chains below, sequenced in a study of neoadjuvant anti-PD-1 for oral cavity cancer. Time point given: after neoadjuvant nivolumab, at surgical resection. Assay: immunoSEQ multiplex PCR; the TCRdb copy retains only in-frame clones and omits some. The table records about 39,000 clones, about 77% of them present only once. The sequencing here drew on PBMCs, taken after nivolumab (anti-PD-1) treatment. Receptors were obtained from a person aged 35-79 years with oral cavity squamous cell carcinoma.

This sequence joins TRBV10-3 and TRBJ2-3; maybe TRBD2 (7 bases). V shed 0 bases and J shed 0 bases, with 13 bases lying between them. The CDR3 contains 17 residues. CDR1 and CDR2 (germline): ENHRY, SYGVKD. The CDR3 loop is CAISESSGGASTDTQYF. CDR3 in DNA: TGTGCCATCAGTGAGTCGAGTGGGGGGGCCAGCACAGATACGCAGTATTTT.

The rearrangement links TRBV6-1 to TRBJ2-1, with D hard to call. Germline CDR1 reads MNHNS; CDR2 reads SASEGT. Trimming pared 2 bases from V and 0 bases from J, leaving 11 bases between. The CDR3 loop spans 16 amino acids. The DNA of the CDR3 is TGTGCCAGCAGTGAAAAGGGTGCTAGCTCCTACAATGAGCAGTTCTTC. It is translated as CASSEKGASSYNEQFF.

The J gene is TRBJ2-6, the V gene TRBV7-2; TRBD1 aligns across 8 bases. V lost 1 base, J lost 4 bases, and 9 bases stayed unmatched. Germline values: CDR1 SGHTA, CDR2 FQGNSA. The length of the CDR3 is 18 residues. The CDR3 here is CASSLVGTGMVGANVLTF. DNA of the CDR3: TGTGCCAGCAGCTTAGTCGGGACAGGCATGGTAGGGGCCAACGTCCTGACTTTC.

This clone was seen a few times. V gene TRBV5-6 combines with J gene TRBJ1-4, with D possibly matching TRBD1 (5 bases). The V and J ends lost 4 bases and 8 bases respectively, with 24 bases between them. The CDR3 has 17 residues. Germline values: CDR1 SGHDT, CDR2 YYEEEE. DNA for the CDR3: TGTGCCAGCAGCCCGGCAGGGTGGAAACGTACGGGAGAAAAACTGTTTTTT. It yields the protein CASSPAGWKRTGEKLFF.

The rearrangement uses TRBV7-9 and TRBJ2-2, with unresolved D. Trimming removed 3 bases at V and 9 bases at J, with 11 bases between. Germline-derived CDR1 and CDR2 are SEHNR and FQNEAQ (reference sequence). This CDR3 contains 13 residues. The CDR3 DNA reads as TGTGCCAGCAGCTTTGAAGGGCACCGGGAGCTGTTTTTT. Its protein is CASSFEGHRELFF.

The chain uses TRBV14 and TRBJ2-1; D is unresolved. Germline assignment: CDR1 SGHDN and CDR2 FVKESK. The CDR3 length is 16 residues. The V and J ends lost 3 bases and 0 bases respectively, with 12 bases between them. CDR3 in amino acids: CASSHRLLGSYNEQFF. CDR3 nucleotide sequence: TGTGCCAGCAGCCACCGACTGCTGGGCTCCTACAATGAGCAGTTCTTC.

V is TRBV7-8 and J is TRBJ2-1; D remains unclear. This CDR3 is built from 12 residues. Trimming shortened V by 5 bases and J by 5 bases, and 7 bases separated the two germline ends. CDR1 and CDR2 from the germline V gene are SGHVS and FQNEAQ. The DNA for the CDR3 is TGTGCCAGCAGCCCAAGGAACAATGAGCAGTTCTTC. Translated: CASSPRNNEQFF. The complete variable domain, with remaining parts taken from reference TRBV7-8 and TRBJ2-1, reads GAGVSQSPRYKVAKRGQDVALRCDPISGHVSLFWYQQALGQGPEFLTYFQNEAQLDKSGLPSDRFFAERPEGSVSTLKIQRTQQEDSAVYLCASSPRNNEQFFGPGTRLTVL.

The CDR3 DNA sequence: TGTGCCAGCAGTTTCGCAGCGAACACTGAAGCTTTCTTT. Translation gives CASSFAANTEAFF. The chain links TRBV6-5 to TRBJ1-1; D is ambiguous. The ends were cut back, 4 bases at V and 1 base at J, with 7 bases in the middle. CDR3 length: 13 residues. The germline gives CDR1 MNHEY, CDR2 SVGAGI.

This clone was recorded a few times. The chain is built from TRBV9 and TRBJ2-3; D is perhaps TRBD2 (7 bases). The germline V and J ends were trimmed by 0 bases and 1 base, with 18 bases remaining between them. The CDR3 is 18 residues long. Germline CDR1 reads SGDLS; CDR2 reads YYNGEE. The CDR3 sequence: CASSVEEGGRIGTDTQYF. DNA for the CDR3: TGTGCCAGCAGCGTAGAGGAGGGGGGGCGGATCGGCACAGATACGCAGTATTTT.

This clone showed up just once. The chain joins TRBV6-6 to TRBJ1-3; 7 bases align to TRBD1. The V segment lost 5 bases and the J segment 0 bases; nucleotides outside the gene matches: 4. Germline loops: CDR1 MNHNY, CDR2 SVGAGI (reference sequence). This CDR3 contains 15 residues. As DNA, the CDR3 is TGTGCCAGCAGTAACAGGGGCCTCTCTGGAAACACCATATATTTT. It translates to CASSNRGLSGNTIYF.

With respect to this clone: This could be a read error, since a much larger clone is one nucleotide away. As the CDR3 is not closed by the conserved phenylalanine or tryptophan, this likely results from a read error. The chain is built from TRBV13 and TRBJ1-2; no definite D call. CDR3 size: 14 residues. CDR1 PRHDT and CDR2 FYEKMQ come from the germline V gene (reference sequence). Trimming pared 4 bases from V and 4 bases from J, leaving 13 bases between. The CDR3 region is CASSSQTGFYGYTS. In DNA, the CDR3 is TGTGCCAGCAGCTCCCAGACCGGATTCTATGGCTACACCTCC.

The chain carries TRBV7-2 and TRBJ2-1, with a weak D call TRBD1 (5 bases). From germline, CDR1 is SGHTA and CDR2 FQGNSA. The CDR3 consists of 15 residues. Trimming took 0 bases from V and 1 from J, leaving 7 bases between them. CDR3 residues: CASSLARESYNEQFF. CDR3 coding DNA: TGTGCCAGCAGCTTAGCCAGGGAATCCTACAATGAGCAGTTCTTC.

This chain uses TRBV5-5 with TRBJ2-2, with 8 nucleotides matching TRBD1. The CDR3 runs to 16 residues. CDR1 is SGHKS and CDR2 is YYEKEE in the germline V gene (reference sequence). V lost 0 bases and J lost 0; bases outside the gene matches: 1. CDR3 sequence (DNA): TGTGCCAGCAGCTTGGAGGACAGGGCGAACACCGGGGAGCTGTTTTTT. It specifies CASSLEDRANTGELFF. Supplemented by reference TRBV5-5 and TRBJ2-2, the full variable domain reads DAGVTQSPTHLIKTRGQQVTLRCSPISGHKSVSWYQQVLGQGPQFIFQYYEKEERGRGNFPDRFSARQFPNYSSELNVNALLLGDSALYLCASSLEDRANTGELFFGEGSRLTVL.

This clone was seen more than once but under ten times. The chain carries TRBV6-4 and TRBJ2-1, with 12 bases that match TRBD2. Germline V gives CDR1 MRHNA, CDR2 SNTAGT. CDR3 length equals 14 residues. V was pared by 4 bases and J by 7 bases, with 2 bases of the junction left unmatched. The DNA for the CDR3 is TGTGCCAGCAGTGGTGGGACTAGCGGGAATGAGCAGTTCTTC. This gives the protein CASSGGTSGNEQFF.

The CDR3 bases are TGCGCCAGCAGCCATTTACAGTCGGGCAGGACTGAAGCTTTCTTT. Protein sequence: CASSHLQSGRTEAFF. The gene calls are TRBV4-1 and TRBJ1-1; D remains unclear. V shed 3 bases and J shed 5 bases, with 16 bases lying between them. Germline V lookup: CDR1 MGHRA, CDR2 YSYEKL. The CDR3 contains 15 residues.

The chain uses TRBV5-4 and TRBJ1-1; D may be TRBD1 (5 bases). The CDR3 runs 14 residues. Trimming shortened V by 0 bases and J by 4 bases, and 10 bases separated the two germline ends. CDR1 is SGHNT and CDR2 is YYREEE in the germline V gene (reference sequence). Here the CDR3 DNA reads TGTGCCAGCAGCTTGGGACAGCGGGCCACTGAAGCTTTCTTT. Translating it yields CASSLGQRATEAFF.

CDR3 residues: CASSVTGREQFF. The CDR3 nucleotides read TGTGCCAGCAGCGTGACGGGACGAGAGCAGTTCTTC. The chain uses TRBV9 and TRBJ2-1; the D call may be TRBD1 or TRBD2 (5 bases each). The germline V gene encodes CDR1 SGDLS and CDR2 YYNGEE. The CDR3 consists of 12 residues. Between the trimmed V and J ends, which lost 2 bases and 10 bases, there was a span of 10 bases.

The rearrangement joins TRBV6-4 to TRBJ2-3, with 10 bases identical to TRBD2. V shed 3 bases, J shed 6 bases, and the junction held 6 bases outside the gene matches. CDR3 length: 15 amino acids. CDR1 and CDR2 from the germline V gene are MRHNA and SNTAGT. CDR3 sequence reads: CASSEVSGGADTQYF. CDR3 bases: TGTGCCAGCAGTGAAGTAAGCGGGGGGGCTGATACGCAGTATTTT.

This sequence joins TRBV19 and TRBJ1-5, with TRBD1 matching 7 bases. Germline V gene data show CDR1 as LNHDA and CDR2 as SQIVND (reference sequence). V trimming: 7 bases; J trimming: 7 bases; junction bases outside the gene matches: 13. The CDR3 length is 15 residues. CDR3 in amino acids: CASKTTGDPGQPQHF. The CDR3 nucleotides read TGTGCCAGTAAGACCACAGGGGACCCAGGGCAGCCCCAGCATTTT.